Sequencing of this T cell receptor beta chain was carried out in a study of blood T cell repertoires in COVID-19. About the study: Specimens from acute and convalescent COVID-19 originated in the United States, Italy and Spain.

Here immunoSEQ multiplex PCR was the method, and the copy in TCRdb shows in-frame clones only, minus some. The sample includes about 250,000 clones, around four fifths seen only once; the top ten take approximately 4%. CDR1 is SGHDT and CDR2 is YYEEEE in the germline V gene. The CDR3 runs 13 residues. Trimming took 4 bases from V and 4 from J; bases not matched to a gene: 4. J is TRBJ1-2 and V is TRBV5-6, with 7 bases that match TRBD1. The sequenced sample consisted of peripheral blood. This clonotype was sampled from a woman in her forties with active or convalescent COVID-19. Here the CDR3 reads CASSPGQIYGYTF. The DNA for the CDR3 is TGTGCCAGCAGCCCGGGACAGATCTATGGCTACACCTTC.